The TCR beta chain described here comes from a study of OX40 agonist ivuxolimab in advanced cancers. Study as a whole: It was ivuxolimab, an agonistic anti-OX40 (CD134) antibody, that patients were treated with. Study-level findings and limits: No determination was made of the antigen specificity of the expanded peripheral T cells.

The CDR3 spans 16 residues. With V trimmed by 7 bases and J by 0 bases, 12 bases remained unmatched. The germline V gene encodes CDR1 SQVTM and CDR2 ANQGSEA. Method: immunoSEQ multiplex PCR; TCRdb's copy keeps in-frame clones and lacks some. The sample yields roughly 90,000 clones, roughly 93% seen once. Notes on this clone: The target antigen is unknown.

V and J are TRBV29-1 and TRBJ2-3, with TRBD1 matching over 8 bases. The sample here was CD4+ or CD8+ T cells sorted from blood, taken in a trial of the OX40 agonist ivuxolimab. The TCR was taken from an adult with an advanced solid tumor such as melanoma, head and neck, liver or kidney cancer. The CDR3 protein is CSARTGFGLSTDTQYF. The CDR3 nucleotides read TGCAGCGCCAGGACAGGGTTCGGCCTTAGCACAGATACGCAGTATTTT.